This T cell receptor beta chain was observed in a study of cytomegalovirus exposure and HLA in healthy donors. The overall study: Previous work identified roughly 120 million unique TCR beta sequences from around 200 million T cells. Findings and limits, study-wide: Later, an analysis found that common viral pathogens appeared to be linked with several of the most significant clusters.

V was shortened by 6 bases and J by 0 bases, with 14 bases between the two germline ends. Germline V gene sequence: CDR1 MNHNS, CDR2 SASEGT. CDR3 length: 15 residues. Concerning this clone: Its antigen remains unidentified.

This PCR relied on a set of 60 Vbeta primers and 13 Jbeta primers. Sequencing was performed with immunoSEQ multiplex PCR; in TCRdb, only in-frame clones are kept and a portion is missing. This sample's table reports 60,000 to 65,000 clones. Sequencing was carried out using PBMCs. The chain links TRBV6-1 to TRBJ1-1; no definite D call. The TCR was taken from a woman aged 18-29 years in good health and CMV-seronegative. The CDR3 bases are TGTGCCAGCAGCGAGGAATGGCAAATGAACACTGAAGCTTTCTTT. This encodes CASSEEWQMNTEAFF.